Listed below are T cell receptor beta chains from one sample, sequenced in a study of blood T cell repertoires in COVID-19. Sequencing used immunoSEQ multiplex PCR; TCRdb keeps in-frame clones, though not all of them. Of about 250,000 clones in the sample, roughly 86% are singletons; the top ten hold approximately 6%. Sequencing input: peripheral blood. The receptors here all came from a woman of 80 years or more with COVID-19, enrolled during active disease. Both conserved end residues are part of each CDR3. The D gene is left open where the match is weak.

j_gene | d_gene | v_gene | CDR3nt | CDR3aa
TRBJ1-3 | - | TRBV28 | TGTGCCAGCAGTTCATCCGGGACTTACTCTGGAAACACCATATATTTT | CASSSSGTYSGNTIYF
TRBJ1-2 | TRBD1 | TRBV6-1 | TGTGCCAGCAGTGCGGGGACAGGGGGCCGTACAAGCTATGGCTACACCTTC | CASSAGTGGRTSYGYTF
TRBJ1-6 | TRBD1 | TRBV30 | TGTGCCTGGCAGGGACAGGGAGGTTCACCCCTCCACTTT | CAWQGQGGSPLHF
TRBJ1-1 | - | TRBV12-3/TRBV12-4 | TGTGCCAGCAGTTTACAGAACACTGAAGCTTTCTTT | CASSLQNTEAFF
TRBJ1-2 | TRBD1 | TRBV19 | TGTGCCAGTAGTTCGACAGGGGACTCCTATGGCTACACCTTC | CASSSTGDSYGYTF
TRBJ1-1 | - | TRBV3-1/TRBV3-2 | TGTGCCAGCAGCCAACTTAGGAACACTGAAGCTTTCTTT | CASSQLRNTEAFF
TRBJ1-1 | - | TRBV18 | TGTGCCAGCTCACCACCGGCGGGGAACACTGAAGCTTTCTTT | CASSPPAGNTEAFF
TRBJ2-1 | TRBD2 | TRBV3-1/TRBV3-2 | TGTGCCAGCAGCCTCTCTAGCGGCGGTTACAATGAGCAGTTCTTC | CASSLSSGGYNEQFF
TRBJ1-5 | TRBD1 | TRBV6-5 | TGTGCCAGTTCCAATACGGGACAGGTCAATCAGCCCCAGCATTTT | CASSNTGQVNQPQHF
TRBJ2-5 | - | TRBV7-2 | TGTGCCAGCAGCTTGAGGGCGGAGACCCAGTACTTC | CASSLRAETQYF
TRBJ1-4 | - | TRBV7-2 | TGTGCCAGCAGCTTAAACGGGTTTGAAAAACTGTTTTTT | CASSLNGFEKLFF
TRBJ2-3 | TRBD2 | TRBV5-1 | TGCGCCAGCAGCTTTCAGTCTAGCGGGGGTGCTAGCACAGATACGCAGTATTTT | CASSFQSSGGASTDTQYF
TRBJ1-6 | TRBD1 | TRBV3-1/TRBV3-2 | TGTGCCAGCAGCCAAGGGACAGGGGGACCAGCCCTCCACTTT | CASSQGTGGPALHF
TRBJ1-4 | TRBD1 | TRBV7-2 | TGTGCCAGCAGTCGACAGGGAGGTGAAAAACTGTTTTTT | CASSRQGGEKLFF
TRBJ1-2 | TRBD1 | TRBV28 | TGTGCCAGCACAACAGGGGGGAACTATGGCTACACCTTC | CASTTGGNYGYTF
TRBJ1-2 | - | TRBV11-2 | TGTGCCAGTACCCCTGGGGGGGGGTCCTACTATGGCTACACCTTC | CASTPGGGSYYGYTF
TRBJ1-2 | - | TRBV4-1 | TGCGCCAGCAGCCTTCAGGCAGGGGACTATGGCTACACCTTC | CASSLQAGDYGYTF
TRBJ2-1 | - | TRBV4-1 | TGCGCCAGCAGCCAAGCGACGGGGGTTACCTACAATGAGCAGTTCTTC | CASSQATGVTYNEQFF
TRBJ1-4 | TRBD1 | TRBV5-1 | TGCGCCAGCAGCCGCGGGACAGAGTATGAAAAACTGTTTTTT | CASSRGTEYEKLFF
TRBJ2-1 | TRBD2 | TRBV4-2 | TGTGCCAGCAGCCAAAGCGGGGGGGCTCACAATGAGCAGTTCTTC | CASSQSGGAHNEQFF
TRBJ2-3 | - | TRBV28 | TGTGCCAGCAGTTTATGGGCTCCGGGGACAGATACGCAGTATTTT | CASSLWAPGTDTQYF
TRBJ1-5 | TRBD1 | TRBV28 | TGTGCCAGCAGAAACAGGGGAGCCCCAAGGCCCCAGCATTTT | CASRNRGAPRPQHF
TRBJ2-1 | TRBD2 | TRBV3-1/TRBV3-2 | TGTGCCAGCAGCCAGCTAGCGGGGGGGTCCGTTGAGCAGTTCTTC | CASSQLAGGSVEQFF